Presented here are 15 T cell receptor beta chains from one specimen sequenced in a study of control samples from healthy donors and cancer patients. Assay: immunoSEQ multiplex PCR; the TCRdb copy retains only in-frame clones and omits some. The table includes some 200,000 clones, approximately 92% detected once. The sequenced sample was blood. These receptors originate from a man aged 18 to 35 in good health.

V usage is TRBV7-9 and J usage is TRBJ1-4; 8 nucleotides match TRBD1. Germline CDR1 SEHNR, CDR2 FQNEAQ (reference sequence). Trimming took 6 bases from V and 8 from J; bases not matched to a gene: 8. This CDR3 has 14 residues. For the CDR3, the DNA is TGTGCCAGCAGTCGACAGGGGATTTACGAAAAACTGTTTTTT. As protein: CASSRQGIYEKLFF. The variable domain in full, with the rest retrieved from reference TRBV7-9 and TRBJ1-4, is DTGVSQNPRHKITKRGQNVTFRCDPISEHNRLYWYRQTLGQGPEFLTYFQNEAQLEKSRLLSDRFSAERPKGSFSTLEIQRTEQGDSAMYLCASSRQGIYEKLFFGSGTQLSVL.

The chain carries TRBV7-9 and TRBJ2-7, with 8 bases fitting TRBD1. Germline CDR1 SEHNR, CDR2 FQNEAQ (reference sequence). This CDR3 has 14 residues. The trim removed 8 bases at V and 0 bases at J, leaving 6 bases unmatched. The CDR3 nucleotides are TGTGCCAGCTCCCAGACAGGGGCCTCCTACGAGCAGTACTTC. Translating gives CASSQTGASYEQYF.

V is TRBV6-5 and J is TRBJ2-7; 12 nucleotides line up with TRBD2. Per the germline V gene, CDR1 is MNHEY and CDR2 is SVGAGI. The length of the CDR3 is 15 residues. J was trimmed by 5 bases and V by 5 bases; bases with no gene match: 7. DNA of the CDR3: TGTGCCAGCAGTCTATCTAGCGGGGGGGCCGACGAGCAGTACTTC. Protein: CASSLSSGGADEQYF.

V usage is TRBV28 and J usage is TRBJ1-4, with D maybe TRBD1 (5 bases). The CDR3 totals 14 residues. Germline CDR1 and CDR2: MDHEN and SYDVKM. V was pared by 5 bases and J by 1 base, with 8 bases between. The CDR3: CASSMTETNEKLFF. As DNA, the CDR3 is TGTGCCAGCAGTATGACAGAAACTAATGAAAAACTGTTTTTT.

The genes are TRBV4-1 and TRBJ1-1; maybe TRBD1 (5 bases). V gave up 1 base and J gave up 3 bases, with 15 bases separating them. CDR3 length: 16 residues. The germline V gene encodes CDR1 MGHRA and CDR2 YSYEKL. For the CDR3, the DNA is TGCGCCAGCAGCCAAGTGTGGGGCAGGGCCTACACTGAAGCTTTCTTT. Translating it yields CASSQVWGRAYTEAFF.

V is TRBV7-3 and J is TRBJ2-2, with 9 bases identical to TRBD2. V lost 2 bases to trimming and J lost 0 bases; unmatched junction nucleotides: 1. Looked up from germline, CDR1 is SGHTA and CDR2 is FQGTGA. The CDR3 runs to 16 residues. The CDR3 DNA reads as TGTGCCAGCAGCTTATTAGCGGGGGCGAACACCGGGGAGCTGTTTTTT. Protein sequence: CASSLLAGANTGELFF.

This sequence joins TRBV18 and TRBJ2-5, with D possibly being TRBD1 (6 bases). Germline V gene sequence: CDR1 KGHSH, CDR2 LQKENI. The CDR3 is made up of 14 amino acids. V was shortened by 3 bases and J by 5 bases, with 13 bases between the two germline ends. The CDR3 nucleotides are TGTGCCAGCTCACCGGGACAAAACAAGGAGACCCAGTACTTC. It specifies CASSPGQNKETQYF.

J is TRBJ1-5 and V is TRBV19; D is possibly TRBD1 (5 bases). The V gene lost 6 bases and the J gene lost 6 bases, with 18 bases spanning the gap. The CDR3 extends over 15 amino acids. Germline CDR1 LNHDA, CDR2 SQIVND (reference sequence). The CDR3 region is CASRPPGREGQPQHF. Here the CDR3 DNA reads TGTGCCAGTAGACCTCCTGGCAGGGAAGGTCAGCCCCAGCATTTT.

This sequence joins TRBV4-1 and TRBJ1-2, with TRBD1 matching over 7 bases. The CDR3 extends over 15 amino acids. Germline loops: CDR1 MGHRA, CDR2 YSYEKL. The trim removed 3 bases at V and 5 bases at J, leaving 9 bases unmatched. The chain's CDR3 is CASSQDAGTVYGYTF. The CDR3 DNA reads TGCGCCAGCAGCCAGGATGCCGGGACAGTTTATGGCTACACCTTC.

This rearrangement joins TRBV28 to TRBJ1-3, with D tentatively TRBD1 (5 bases). This CDR3 has 16 amino acids. V was shortened by 0 bases and J by 2 bases, with 11 bases between the two germline ends. Looked up from germline, CDR1 is MDHEN and CDR2 is SYDVKM. CDR3 bases: TGTGCCAGCAGTTTATGGGAGGGGAAGACTGGAAACACCATATATTTT. Translation gives CASSLWEGKTGNTIYF.

The rearrangement uses TRBV5-1 and TRBJ1-3; 9 bases are a match to TRBD1. Trimming removed 2 bases from V and 2 bases from J; junction bases left unmatched: 8. This CDR3 is 17 amino acids long. The V gene's germline CDR1 is SGHRS and CDR2 YFSETQ. The CDR3 DNA is TGCGCCAGCAGCTTCACACAGGGGGCGAACACTGGAAACACCATATATTTT. Protein product: CASSFTQGANTGNTIYF.

This chain connects TRBV6-5 to TRBJ2-1, with D tentatively TRBD2 (5 bases). The V and J ends lost 6 bases and 6 bases respectively, with 12 bases between them. This CDR3 has 13 amino acids. Germline CDR1 reads MNHEY; CDR2 reads SVGAGI. In nucleotides, the CDR3 is TGTGCCAGCAGCCCAAGAGGGTTCAATGAGCAGTTCTTC. Its protein product is CASSPRGFNEQFF.

This rearrangement joins TRBV6-5 to TRBJ2-7, with D unclear. Germline CDR1 reads MNHEY; CDR2 reads SVGAGI. Trimming removed 0 bases from V and 3 bases from J, with 6 bases in between. The CDR3 spans 13 residues. CDR3 protein: CASSYSSLYEQYF. The CDR3 DNA is TGTGCCAGCAGTTACTCTTCCCTCTACGAGCAGTACTTC.

The V and J genes are TRBV18 and TRBJ1-3; possible D gene TRBD1, 6 bases. Germline CDR1 reads KGHSH; CDR2 reads LQKENI. The CDR3 runs 16 residues. V lost 3 bases, J lost 3 bases, and 15 bases lay in between. The CDR3 nucleotides read TGTGCCAGCTCACCCCCCGCAGGGGTGTATGGAAACACCATATATTTT. As protein: CASSPPAGVYGNTIYF.

The CDR3 here is CASSLDSRGQPQHF. As DNA, the CDR3 is TGTGCCAGCAGTTTGGACAGCCGGGGTCAGCCCCAGCATTTT. The rearrangement joins TRBV6-5 to TRBJ1-5; possible D gene TRBD1, 6 bases. Per the germline V gene, CDR1 is MNHEY and CDR2 is SVGAGI. The ends were cut back, 4 bases at V and 6 bases at J, with 13 bases in the middle. The CDR3 is made up of 14 amino acids.